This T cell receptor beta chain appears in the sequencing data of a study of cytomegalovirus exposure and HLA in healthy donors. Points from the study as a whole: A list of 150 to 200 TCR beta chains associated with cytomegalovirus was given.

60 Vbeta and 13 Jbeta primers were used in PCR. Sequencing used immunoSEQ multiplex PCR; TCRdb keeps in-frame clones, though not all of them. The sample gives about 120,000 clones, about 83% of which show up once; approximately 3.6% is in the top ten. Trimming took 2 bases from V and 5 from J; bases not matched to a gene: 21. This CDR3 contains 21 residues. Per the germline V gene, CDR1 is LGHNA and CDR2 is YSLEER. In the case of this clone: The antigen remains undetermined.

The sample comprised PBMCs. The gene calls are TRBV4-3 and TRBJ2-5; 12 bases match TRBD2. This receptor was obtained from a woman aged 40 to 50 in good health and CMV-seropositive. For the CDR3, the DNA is TGCGCCAGCAGCCAAATTCTTCCGACCTCGAGGACTAGCGGGATCAGGGAGACCCAGTACTTC. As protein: CASSQILPTSRTSGIRETQYF.